Below, one TCR beta chain is given with its context. Antigen specificity is unknown. All CD8+ T cell subsets were sorted in triplicate at some 300,000 cells each. This specimen belongs to a study of CXCR3-negative and CXCR3-positive naive CD8 T cells. UMI-labeled 5' RACE TRB cDNA libraries were prepared from the cells. Reanalyzing the 5' RACE reads, TCRdb keeps one entry per CDR3 protein, without DNA. The sample totals tens of thousands of distinct CDR3 sequences; its top ten clones hold 1.1%. Points from the study as a whole: Memory cells diverged, while naive CXCR3-positive and CXCR3-negative cells had similar TRBV-TRBJ usage. Both of the naive subsets showed about the same high diversity, but memory CD8+ cells had much less.

This CDR3 has 14 residues. Germline assignment: CDR1 MNHEY and CDR2 SMNVEV (reference sequence). This sequence joins TRBV27 and TRBJ2-1; TCRdb outputs TRBD2, but without DNA this stays unchecked. The receptor was isolated from a human donor in good health. Some clones in this sample may be carry-over from other donors' samples. The specimen sequenced was naive CXCR3- CD8+ T cells from blood. This sample's subset: CD45RO-CCR7+CD27+CD95- naive CD8+ T cells lacking CXCR3 (TNR3-). CDR3 in amino acids: CASSPGTSGGEQFF.